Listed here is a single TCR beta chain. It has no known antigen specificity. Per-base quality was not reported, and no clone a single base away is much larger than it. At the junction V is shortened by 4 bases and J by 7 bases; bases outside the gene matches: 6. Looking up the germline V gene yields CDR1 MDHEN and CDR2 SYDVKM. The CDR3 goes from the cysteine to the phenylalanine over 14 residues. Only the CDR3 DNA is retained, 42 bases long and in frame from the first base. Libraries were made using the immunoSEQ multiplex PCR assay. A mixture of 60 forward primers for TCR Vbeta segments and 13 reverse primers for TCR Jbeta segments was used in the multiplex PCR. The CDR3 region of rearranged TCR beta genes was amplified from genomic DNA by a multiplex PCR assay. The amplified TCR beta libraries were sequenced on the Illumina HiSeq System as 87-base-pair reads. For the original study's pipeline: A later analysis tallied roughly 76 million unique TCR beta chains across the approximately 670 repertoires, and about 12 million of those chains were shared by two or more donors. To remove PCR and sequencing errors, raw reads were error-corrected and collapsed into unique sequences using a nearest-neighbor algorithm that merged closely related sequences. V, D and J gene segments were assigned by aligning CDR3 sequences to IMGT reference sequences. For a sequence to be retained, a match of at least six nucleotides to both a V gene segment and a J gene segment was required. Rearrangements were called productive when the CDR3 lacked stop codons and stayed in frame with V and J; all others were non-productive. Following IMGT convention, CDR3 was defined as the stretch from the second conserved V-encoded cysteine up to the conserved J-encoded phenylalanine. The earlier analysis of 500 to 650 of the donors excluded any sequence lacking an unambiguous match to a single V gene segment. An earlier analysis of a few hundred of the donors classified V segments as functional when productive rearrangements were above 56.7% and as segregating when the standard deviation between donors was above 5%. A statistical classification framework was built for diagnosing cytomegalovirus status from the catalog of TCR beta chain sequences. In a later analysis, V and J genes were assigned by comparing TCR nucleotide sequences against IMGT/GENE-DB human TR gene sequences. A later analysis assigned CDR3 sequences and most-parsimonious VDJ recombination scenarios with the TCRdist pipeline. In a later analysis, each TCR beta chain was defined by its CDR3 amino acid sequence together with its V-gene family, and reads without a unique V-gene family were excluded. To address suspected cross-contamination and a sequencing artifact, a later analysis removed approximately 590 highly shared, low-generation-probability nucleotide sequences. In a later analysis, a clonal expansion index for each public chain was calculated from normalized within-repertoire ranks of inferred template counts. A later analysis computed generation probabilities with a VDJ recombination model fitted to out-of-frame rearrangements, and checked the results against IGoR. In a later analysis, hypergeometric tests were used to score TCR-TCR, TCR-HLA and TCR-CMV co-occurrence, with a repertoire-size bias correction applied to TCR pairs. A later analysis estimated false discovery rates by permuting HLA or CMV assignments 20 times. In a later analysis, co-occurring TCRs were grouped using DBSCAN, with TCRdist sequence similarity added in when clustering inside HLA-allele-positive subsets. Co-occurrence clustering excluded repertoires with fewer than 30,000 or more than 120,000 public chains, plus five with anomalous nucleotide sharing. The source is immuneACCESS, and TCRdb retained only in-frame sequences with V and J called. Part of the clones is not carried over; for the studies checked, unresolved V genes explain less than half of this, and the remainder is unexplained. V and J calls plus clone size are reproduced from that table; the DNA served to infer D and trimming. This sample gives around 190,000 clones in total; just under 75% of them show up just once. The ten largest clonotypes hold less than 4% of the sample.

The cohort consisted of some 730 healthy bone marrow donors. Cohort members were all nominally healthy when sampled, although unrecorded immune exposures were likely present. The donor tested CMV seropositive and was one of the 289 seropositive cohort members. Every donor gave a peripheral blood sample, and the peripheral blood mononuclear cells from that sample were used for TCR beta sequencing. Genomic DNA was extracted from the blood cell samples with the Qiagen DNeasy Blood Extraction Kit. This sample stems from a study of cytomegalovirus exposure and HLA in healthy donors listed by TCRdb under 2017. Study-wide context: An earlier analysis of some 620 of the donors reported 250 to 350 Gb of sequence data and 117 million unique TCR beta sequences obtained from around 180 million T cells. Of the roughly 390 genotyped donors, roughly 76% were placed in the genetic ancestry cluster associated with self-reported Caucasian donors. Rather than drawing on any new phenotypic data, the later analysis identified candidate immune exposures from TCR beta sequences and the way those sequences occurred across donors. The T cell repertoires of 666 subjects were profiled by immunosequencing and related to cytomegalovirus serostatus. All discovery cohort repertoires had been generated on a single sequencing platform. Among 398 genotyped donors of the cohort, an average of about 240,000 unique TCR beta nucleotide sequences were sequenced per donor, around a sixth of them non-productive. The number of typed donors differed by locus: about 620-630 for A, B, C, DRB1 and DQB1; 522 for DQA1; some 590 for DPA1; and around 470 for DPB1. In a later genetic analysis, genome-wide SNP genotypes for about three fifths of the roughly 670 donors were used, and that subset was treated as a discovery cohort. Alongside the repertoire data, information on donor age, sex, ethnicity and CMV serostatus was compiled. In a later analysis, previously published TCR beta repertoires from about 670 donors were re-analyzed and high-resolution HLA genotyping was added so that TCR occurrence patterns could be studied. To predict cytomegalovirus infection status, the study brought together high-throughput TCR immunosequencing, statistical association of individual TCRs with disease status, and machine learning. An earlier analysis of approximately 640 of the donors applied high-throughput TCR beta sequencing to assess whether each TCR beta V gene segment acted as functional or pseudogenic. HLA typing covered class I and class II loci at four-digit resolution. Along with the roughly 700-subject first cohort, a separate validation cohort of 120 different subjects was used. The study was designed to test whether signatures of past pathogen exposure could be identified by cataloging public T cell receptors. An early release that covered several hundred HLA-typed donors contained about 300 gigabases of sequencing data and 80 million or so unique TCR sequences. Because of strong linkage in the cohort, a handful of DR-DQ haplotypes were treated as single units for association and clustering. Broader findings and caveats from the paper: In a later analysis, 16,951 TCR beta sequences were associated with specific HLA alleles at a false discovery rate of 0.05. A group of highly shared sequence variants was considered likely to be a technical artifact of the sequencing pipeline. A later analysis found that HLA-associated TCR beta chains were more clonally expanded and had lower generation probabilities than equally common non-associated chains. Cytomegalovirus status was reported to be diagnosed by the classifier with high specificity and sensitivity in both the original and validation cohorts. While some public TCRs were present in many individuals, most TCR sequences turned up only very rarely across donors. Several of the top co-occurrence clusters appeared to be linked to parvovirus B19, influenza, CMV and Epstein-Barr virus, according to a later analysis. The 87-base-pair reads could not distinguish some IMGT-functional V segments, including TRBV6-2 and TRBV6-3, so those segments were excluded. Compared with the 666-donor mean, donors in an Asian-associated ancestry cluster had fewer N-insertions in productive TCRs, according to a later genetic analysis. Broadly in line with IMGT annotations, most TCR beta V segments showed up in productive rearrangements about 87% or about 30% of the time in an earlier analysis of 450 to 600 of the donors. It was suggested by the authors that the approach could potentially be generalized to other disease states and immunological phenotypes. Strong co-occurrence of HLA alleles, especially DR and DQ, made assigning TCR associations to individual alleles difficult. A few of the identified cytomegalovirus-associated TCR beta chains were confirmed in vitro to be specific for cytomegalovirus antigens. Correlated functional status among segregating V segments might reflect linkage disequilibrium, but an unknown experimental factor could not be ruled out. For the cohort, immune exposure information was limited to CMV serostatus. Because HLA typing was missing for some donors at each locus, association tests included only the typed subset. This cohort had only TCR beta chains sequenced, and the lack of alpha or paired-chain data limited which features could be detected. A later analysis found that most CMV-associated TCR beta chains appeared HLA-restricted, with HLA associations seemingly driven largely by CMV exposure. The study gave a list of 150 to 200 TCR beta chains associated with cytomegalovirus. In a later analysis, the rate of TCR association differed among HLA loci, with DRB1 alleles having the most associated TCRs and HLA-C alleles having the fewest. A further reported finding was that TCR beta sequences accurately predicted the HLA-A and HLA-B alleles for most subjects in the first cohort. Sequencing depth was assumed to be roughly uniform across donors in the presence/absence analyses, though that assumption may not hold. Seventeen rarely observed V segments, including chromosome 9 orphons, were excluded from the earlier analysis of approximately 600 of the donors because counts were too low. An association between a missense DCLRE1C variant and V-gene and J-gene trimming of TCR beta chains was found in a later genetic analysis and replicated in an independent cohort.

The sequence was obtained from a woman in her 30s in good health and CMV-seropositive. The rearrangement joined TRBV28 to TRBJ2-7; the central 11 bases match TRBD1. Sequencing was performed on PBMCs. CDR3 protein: CASSSDRGLYEQYF. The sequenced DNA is TGTGCCAGCAGTTCGGACAGGGGGCTGTATGAGCAGTACTTC. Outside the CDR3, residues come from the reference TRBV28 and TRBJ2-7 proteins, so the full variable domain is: DVKVTQSSRYLVKRTGEKVFLECVQDMDHENMFWYRQDPGLGLRLIYFSYDVKMKEKGDIPEGYSVSREKKERFSLILESASTNQTSMYLCASSSDRGLYEQYFGPGTRLTVT.